These T cell receptor beta chains were read from a single sample in a study of T cell responses to AZD1222 COVID-19 vaccine. Sequencing was performed with immunoSEQ multiplex PCR; in TCRdb, only in-frame clones are kept and a portion is missing. Of about 160,000 clones in the sample, approximately 91% are singletons; the top ten hold about 1.9%. The sequences come from peripheral blood, collected on day 0 of AZD1222 vaccination. The receptors originated from an adult in good health. Both conserved end residues are part of each CDR3. D genes are given only for firm matches. Clone size is stated in some rows and not others, as once, few, many or a class when expanded.

TRBD1 | NA | TRBJ1-5 | TRBV27 | TGTGCCAGCAGTTTAGATACAGGGGATAGCAATCAGCCCCAGCATTTT | CASSLDTGDSNQPQHF
NA | few | TRBJ2-1 | TRBV14 | TGTGCCAGCAGCCAAGTGTCAGGGGGGGTATATAATGAGCAGTTCTTC | CASSQVSGGVYNEQFF
TRBD2 | NA | TRBJ2-1 | TRBV9 | TGTGCCAGCAGCGTAGACCCGGGACTACGAAATGAGCAGTTCTTC | CASSVDPGLRNEQFF
NA | NA | TRBJ1-2 | TRBV7-2 | TGTGCCAGCAGTTTAACGGCACGAAAGGACTATGGCTACACCTTC | CASSLTARKDYGYTF
TRBD2 | NA | TRBJ2-4 | TRBV28 | TGTGCCAGCAGTTTAAGGCTAGCGGGTTGGCTAGCCAAAAACATTCAGTACTTC | CASSLRLAGWLAKNIQYF
NA | NA | TRBJ2-6 | TRBV18 | TGTGCCAGCGGTGAGGCAGTTTTCTCTGGGGCCAACGTCCTGACTTTC | CASGEAVFSGANVLTF
NA | NA | TRBJ1-2 | TRBV15 | TGTGCCACCAGCAGAGATCAGGTTGGGCCAGGGACTTATGGCTACACCTTC | CATSRDQVGPGTYGYTF
NA | NA | TRBJ1-1 | TRBV7-6 | TGTGCCAGCAGCCTATCCAGGGGACCGAACACTGAAGCTTTCTTT | CASSLSRGPNTEAFF
NA | once | TRBJ1-1 | TRBV19 | TGTGCCAGTAGAATGGGGGTAGACCCTGAAGCTTTCTTT | CASRMGVDPEAFF
TRBD2 | NA | TRBJ2-1 | TRBV7-7 | TGTGCTAGCAGCACGGGACTAGCGGGACTATACAATGAGCAGTTCTTC | CASSTGLAGLYNEQFF
NA | NA | TRBJ2-4 | TRBV24-1 | TGTGCCACCAGTGACCCGAAGCGTTCAGGGAAAAACATTCAGTACTTC | CATSDPKRSGKNIQYF
NA | NA | TRBJ1-2 | TRBV6-6 | TGTGCCAGCAGAATACGGGGAGACTATGGCTACACCTTC | CASRIRGDYGYTF
NA | NA | TRBJ1-5 | TRBV5-1 | TGCGCCAGCAGCTTAACCCCCATCAATCAGCCCCAGCATTTT | CASSLTPINQPQHF
NA | few | TRBJ1-2 | TRBV19 | TGTGCCGTCACAAGCAACTATGGCTACACCTTC | CAVTSNYGYTF
NA | NA | TRBJ1-4 | TRBV13 | TGTGCCAGCAGCTTCCAGGGTGCAACTAATGAAAAACTGTTTTTT | CASSFQGATNEKLFF
NA | NA | TRBJ1-5 | TRBV28 | TGTGCCAGCAGTTTAGCAGGGAGGGTCAATCAGCCCCAGCATTTT | CASSLAGRVNQPQHF
NA | NA | TRBJ1-5 | TRBV5-6 | TGTGCCAGCAGCTTTCGAACGAGACCAAATCAGCCCCAGCATTTT | CASSFRTRPNQPQHF
NA | NA | TRBJ1-5 | TRBV20-1 | TGCAGTGCTAGTATAAGGGCGGACAATCAGCCCCAGCATTTT | CSASIRADNQPQHF
NA | once | TRBJ2-7 | TRBV29-1 | TGCAGCGTTGAAGAAGGGTCAGGGCGCTACGAGCAGTACTTC | CSVEEGSGRYEQYF
TRBD2 | NA | TRBJ2-5 | TRBV20-1 | TGCAGTGCTAGTGGAGCGGGAGGACCAGAGACCCAGTACTTC | CSASGAGGPETQYF
NA | NA | TRBJ1-1 | TRBV29-1 | TGCAGCGCCGAGGGCCCGGGGGCCACTGAAGCTTTCTTT | CSAEGPGATEAFF
TRBD1 | NA | TRBJ1-1 | TRBV10-2 | TGCGCCACCCGGACAGGGGTCACTGAAGCTTTCTTT | CATRTGVTEAFF
TRBD2 | NA | TRBJ2-1 | TRBV7-3 | TGTGCCAGCAGCTTATTGTCTAGCGGGAGGAAGATAGTACACAATGAGCAGTTCTTC | CASSLLSSGRKIVHNEQFF
NA | NA | TRBJ2-3 | TRBV28 | TGTGCCAGCACGACCCCAGGAAACATGGATACGCAGTATTTT | CASTTPGNMDTQYF
NA | NA | TRBJ2-1 | TRBV6-4 | TGTGCCAGCAGTGCCAGTGTAGGCTACAATGAGCAGTTCTTC | CASSASVGYNEQFF
NA | NA | TRBJ2-1 | TRBV3-1/TRBV3-2 | TGTGCCAGCAGCCAAGATGGTGGAGACACCTACAATGAGCAGTTCTTC | CASSQDGGDTYNEQFF
NA | NA | TRBJ1-2 | TRBV28 | TGTGCCAGCAGTTCATCAGGGACGACGATCTATGGCTACACCTTC | CASSSSGTTIYGYTF
NA | NA | TRBJ1-1 | TRBV13 | TGTGCCAGCAGCACCAAGCAAGAAGCTTTCTTT | CASSTKQEAFF
NA | NA | TRBJ1-3 | TRBV5-6 | TGTGCCAGCAACCGCCTGGATACGGGGAACACCATATATTTT | CASNRLDTGNTIYF
NA | NA | TRBJ2-2 | TRBV11-2 | TGTGCCAGCAGCTTAGTTATCGGTGGAACCGGGGAGCTGTTTTTT | CASSLVIGGTGELFF
TRBD1 | NA | TRBJ1-1 | TRBV3-1/TRBV3-2 | TGTGCCAGCAGCCAAGTCCAGGGGGAAACTGAAGCTTTCTTT | CASSQVQGETEAFF
NA | NA | TRBJ1-1 | TRBV7-3 | TGTGCCAGCAGCTTACGAGGGTTGAGCACTGAAGCTTTCTTT | CASSLRGLSTEAFF
NA | NA | TRBJ1-2 | TRBV30 | TGTGCCTGGAAGGGAGGACCTTTTATCGGCTACACCTTC | CAWKGGPFIGYTF
TRBD2 | NA | TRBJ2-7 | TRBV2 | TGTGCCAGCGGGGGACTACCCTCCTACGAGCAGTACTTC | CASGGLPSYEQYF
NA | NA | TRBJ2-1 | TRBV6-2/TRBV6-3 | TGTGCCAGCAGTTACGCAGGGAGCTCCTACAATGAGCAGTTCTTC | CASSYAGSSYNEQFF
TRBD2 | once | TRBJ2-1 | TRBV30 | TGTGCCTGGAGTGCGACTAGCGGTCACTACAATGAGCAGTTCTTC | CAWSATSGHYNEQFF
NA | NA | TRBJ1-2 | TRBV4-1 | TGCGCCAGCAGCCCCCGGGACACTTTCTATGGCTACACCTTC | CASSPRDTFYGYTF
NA | NA | TRBJ2-7 | TRBV6-5 | TGTGCCAGCAGTTATTGGCGGGGCCAGGGGGAGCAGTACTTC | CASSYWRGQGEQYF
TRBD1 | NA | TRBJ2-5 | TRBV28 | TGTGCCAGCAGTTCCGGGACAGGGTCGGTCGAGACCCAGTACTTC | CASSSGTGSVETQYF
NA | NA | TRBJ2-5 | TRBV28 | TGTGCCAGCAGTTCATCAGGGGGGCGAGAGACCCAGTACTTC | CASSSSGGRETQYF
NA | NA | TRBJ2-1 | TRBV6-5 | TGTGCCAGCAGCCGACAGGGAGGACGGAGATTCTTC | CASSRQGGRRFF
NA | few | TRBJ1-3 | TRBV18 | TGTGCCAGCTCACCGTGGGACGCCTCTGGAAACACCATATATTTT | CASSPWDASGNTIYF
NA | NA | TRBJ1-1 | TRBV18 | TGTGCCAGCTCGGCCTGGAGGGAAGCGAACACTGAAGCTTTCTTT | CASSAWREANTEAFF
TRBD1 | NA | TRBJ2-3 | TRBV5-4 | TGTGCCAGCAAATTCACGGGACAGGGTAAAGATACGCAGTATTTT | CASKFTGQGKDTQYF
NA | NA | TRBJ1-1 | TRBV11-2 | TGTGCCAGCAGCTTAGATCCCGGCGGGAACACTGAAGCTTTCTTT | CASSLDPGGNTEAFF
NA | NA | TRBJ2-5 | TRBV29-1 | TGCAGCGTTGAAGATGCAGAGACCCAGTACTTC | CSVEDAETQYF
TRBD2 | NA | TRBJ2-1 | TRBV11-2 | TGTGCCAGCAGCACTGGGACTAGCGGCTACAATGAGCAGTTCTTC | CASSTGTSGYNEQFF
TRBD2 | once | TRBJ2-1 | TRBV19 | TGTGCCAGTAGCGGGGAGCGGGAGTTCAGTGAGCAGTTCTTC | CASSGEREFSEQFF
NA | NA | TRBJ2-7 | TRBV5-1 | TGCGCCAGCAGCTGGTTTGCGGCACAGGGCTCCGAGCAGTACTTC | CASSWFAAQGSEQYF
NA | NA | TRBJ2-2 | TRBV27 | TGTGCCAGCAGTTTAAGGCGGGGGAACACCGGGGAGCTGTTTTTT | CASSLRRGNTGELFF
NA | NA | TRBJ1-5 | TRBV19 | TGTGCCAGTAGTATCTCGGGGGAAGGGTACCAGCCCCAGCATTTT | CASSISGEGYQPQHF
NA | NA | TRBJ1-2 | TRBV20-1 | TGCAGTGCTCCGGGGGCCTATGGCTACACCTTC | CSAPGAYGYTF
NA | NA | TRBJ1-1 | TRBV11-3 | TGTGCCAGCAGCGCGACAGGGAACACTGAAGCTTTCTTT | CASSATGNTEAFF